These 6 T cell receptor beta chains originate from one sample sequenced in a study of shared clonotypes between healthy human individuals. Cells designated naive CD8 were CD45RO-negative and were positively selected for CCR7, with terminally differentiated effector memory CD45RA+ cells excluded. The table came from immunoSEQ multiplex PCR; TCRdb's copy has only in-frame clones and leaves some out. The sample holds roughly 890,000 clones, about 92% seen once. The sample taken for sequencing was naive CD8+ T cells sorted from blood. The receptors were gathered from a man aged 30-40 years in good health.

On this clone itself: The sample carries other DNA sequences with the same CDR3. The J gene is TRBJ2-7, the V gene TRBV27; 13 bases map to TRBD2. This CDR3 contains 15 residues. The germline V gene has CDR1 MNHEY and CDR2 SMNVEV (reference sequence). V shed 6 bases and J 2 bases; nucleotides not matched to a gene: 4. CDR3: CASSPGLAGAYEQYF. The CDR3 bases are TGTGCCAGCAGCCCTGGACTAGCGGGGGCCTACGAGCAGTACTTC.

This chain uses TRBV19 with TRBJ2-1, with TRBD2 matching over 10 bases. The CDR3 is 15 residues long. Losses at the gene ends were 5 bases for V and 4 bases for J; bases not matched to a gene: 5. Germline V gene lookup returns CDR1 LNHDA and CDR2 SQIVND (reference sequence). The CDR3 spells CASSDTSGIYNEQFF. The CDR3 DNA follows: TGTGCCAGTAGTGATACTAGCGGGATTTACAATGAGCAGTTCTTC. The variable domain in full, with the rest retrieved from reference TRBV19 and TRBJ2-1, is DGGITQSPKYLFRKEGQNVTLSCEQNLNHDAMYWYRQDPGQGLRLIYYSQIVNDFQKGDIAEGYSVSREKKESFPLTVTSAQKNPTAFYLCASSDTSGIYNEQFFGPGTRLTVL.

This clone was seen once. The chain employs TRBV5-4 and TRBJ2-7; the match to TRBD2 covers 11 bases. Germline loops: CDR1 SGHNT, CDR2 YYREEE (reference sequence). Trimming cost V 1 base and J 0 bases; bases outside gene matches: 3. This CDR3 comprises 16 residues. The chain's CDR3 is CASSLYSGRDSYEQYF. The CDR3 DNA is TGTGCCAGCAGCTTGTATAGCGGGAGGGACTCCTACGAGCAGTACTTC.

This chain uses TRBV7-9 with TRBJ1-1; D might be TRBD1 (6 bases). The CDR3 sequence is 14 residues long. V was trimmed by 6 bases and J by 5 bases, leaving 16 bases between them. Germline V gives CDR1 SEHNR, CDR2 FQNEAQ (reference sequence). The DNA of the CDR3 is TGTGCCAGCAGACACGAGGGGGGAGATACTGAAGCTTTCTTT. Amino acids: CASRHEGGDTEAFF.

This chain joins TRBV6-1 and TRBJ2-1, with TRBD2 as a possible D gene (6 bases). The V end was cut by 4 bases, the J end by 5 bases, with 27 bases between. Germline V gene data show CDR1 as MNHNS and CDR2 as SASEGT. This CDR3 contains 19 residues. DNA for the CDR3: TGTGCCAGCAGTGCAGGATTTTGGGGAGCGACTAGTGGACACAATGAGCAGTTCTTC. This gives the protein CASSAGFWGATSGHNEQFF.

In nucleotides, the CDR3 is TGCGCCAGCAGCCAAGACCATGTACTAGCGGCGAACACCGGGGAGCTGTTTTTT. Its protein is CASSQDHVLAANTGELFF. The chain joins TRBV4-3 to TRBJ2-2, with TRBD2 identical over 8 bases. The germline CDR1 and CDR2 sequences are LGHNA and YSLEER. The CDR3 totals 18 residues. Trimming took 0 bases from V and 0 from J; bases not matched to a gene: 6.